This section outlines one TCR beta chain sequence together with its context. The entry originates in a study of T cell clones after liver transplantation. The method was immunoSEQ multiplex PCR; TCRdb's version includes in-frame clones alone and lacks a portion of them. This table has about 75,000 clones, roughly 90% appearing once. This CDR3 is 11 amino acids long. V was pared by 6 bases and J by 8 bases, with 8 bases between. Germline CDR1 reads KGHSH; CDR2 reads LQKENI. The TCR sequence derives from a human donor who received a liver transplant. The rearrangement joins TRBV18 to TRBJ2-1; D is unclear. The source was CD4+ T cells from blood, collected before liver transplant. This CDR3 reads CASSNGDEQFF. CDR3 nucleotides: TGTGCCAGCTCGAATGGGGATGAGCAGTTCTTC.